This is a list of T cell receptor beta chains from one sample in a study of T cells in Graves' hyperthyroidism and ophthalmopathy. TCRdb redid the calling of the multiplex PCR reads with MiXCR, one entry per CDR3 protein. This sample has about 480,000 distinct CDR3 sequences, with under 15% found just once. Sequencing was performed on blood. The receptors shown here come from a woman aged 18-30 years with Graves' hyperthyroidism. CDR3s include the opening cysteine and the closing phenylalanine or tryptophan. D genes are given only for firm matches. Expanded clones are given a class, and other clones once, few, many or no size at all.

V gene: TRBV20-1
J gene: TRBJ2-3
D gene: .
clone size: few
CDR3 DNA: TGCAGTGCAACGGACCGGAAGAGAAGCACAGATACGCAGTATTTT
CDR3 protein: CSATDRKRSTDTQYF

V gene: TRBV2
J gene: TRBJ1-5
D gene: .
clone size: many
CDR3 DNA: TGTGCCAGCACTGGGGCTAATAGCAATCAGCCCCAGCATTTT
CDR3 protein: CASTGANSNQPQHF

V gene: TRBV6-2/TRBV6-3
J gene: TRBJ2-2
D gene: TRBD2
clone size: .
CDR3 DNA: TGTGCCAGCAGTTTTGGTAGCGGGGGCACCGGGGGGCTGTTTTTT
CDR3 protein: CASSFGSGGTGGLFF

V gene: TRBV2
J gene: TRBJ2-2
D gene: TRBD2
clone size: .
CDR3 DNA: TGTGCCAGCAGTGAAGCGCGACTAGCGGGAGGGGACGACACCGGGGAGCTGTTTTTT
CDR3 protein: CASSEARLAGGDDTGELFF

V gene: TRBV19
J gene: TRBJ2-1
D gene: TRBD2
clone size: many
CDR3 DNA: TGTGCCAGTAGTACTTTACGCGGGAGGCGGAATGAGCAGTTCTTC
CDR3 protein: CASSTLRGRRNEQFF

V gene: TRBV18
J gene: TRBJ2-5
D gene: .
clone size: .
CDR3 DNA: TGTGCCAGCTCACCACCCGGCGAGAGGGAGACCCAGTACTTC
CDR3 protein: CASSPPGERETQYF

V gene: TRBV7-9
J gene: TRBJ2-3
D gene: TRBD2
clone size: few
CDR3 DNA: TGTGCCAGCAGCCCGGGACTAGCGGGAGGTCTAGATACGCAGTATTTT
CDR3 protein: CASSPGLAGGLDTQYF

V gene: TRBV27
J gene: TRBJ2-1
D gene: TRBD2
clone size: many
CDR3 DNA: TGTGCCAGCAGTTTACGCGGGAGGATCTCCTACAATGAGCAGTTCTTC
CDR3 protein: CASSLRGRISYNEQFF

V gene: TRBV20-1
J gene: TRBJ2-5
D gene: TRBD2
clone size: many
CDR3 DNA: TGCAGTGCTAGGGTGACTAGCGGGCCCCAAGAGACCCAGTACTTC
CDR3 protein: CSARVTSGPQETQYF

V gene: TRBV6-1
J gene: TRBJ2-4
D gene: .
clone size: many
CDR3 DNA: TGTGCCAGTAACACCGTGGATCTCACCGGATATGCCAAAAACATTCAGTACTTC
CDR3 protein: CASNTVDLTGYAKNIQYF

V gene: TRBV12-3/TRBV12-4
J gene: TRBJ2-7
D gene: .
clone size: many
CDR3 DNA: TGTGCCAGCAGCCCCGGGACTTTTGGCGGGGAGGACGAGCAGTACTTC
CDR3 protein: CASSPGTFGGEDEQYF

V gene: TRBV6-6
J gene: TRBJ2-1
D gene: TRBD2
clone size: many
CDR3 DNA: TGTGCCAGCAGTTACACTTCTTCGCGGGAGGTTCCTGAGCAGTTCTTC
CDR3 protein: CASSYTSSREVPEQFF

V gene: TRBV9
J gene: TRBJ2-3
D gene: .
clone size: many
CDR3 DNA: TGTGCCAGCAGCGTTGCCCGGGACTCCGCGGAGGCAGATACGCAGTATTTT
CDR3 protein: CASSVARDSAEADTQYF

V gene: TRBV7-9
J gene: TRBJ2-1
D gene: TRBD2
clone size: many
CDR3 DNA: TGTGCCAGCAGCTTAGGTGCGTCTAGCGGCTACAATGAGCAGTTCTTC
CDR3 protein: CASSLGASSGYNEQFF

V gene: TRBV29-1
J gene: TRBJ1-5
D gene: .
clone size: .
CDR3 DNA: TGCAGCGCCCGTTCGGGTGGGGCTCATCAGCCCCAGCATTTT
CDR3 protein: CSARSGGAHQPQHF

V gene: TRBV5-6
J gene: TRBJ2-2
D gene: .
clone size: few
CDR3 DNA: TGTGCCAGCAGCCCATTGAGGGGGACCGGGGAGCTGTTTTTT
CDR3 protein: CASSPLRGTGELFF

V gene: TRBV25-1
J gene: TRBJ1-6
D gene: TRBD1
clone size: few
CDR3 DNA: TGTGCCAGTAGACAGGGCAGCTCCTATAATTCACCCCTCCACTTT
CDR3 protein: CASRQGSSYNSPLHF

V gene: TRBV13
J gene: TRBJ2-2
D gene: TRBD2
clone size: few
CDR3 DNA: TGTGCCAGCAGCGCGGCCGGGACTAGCTTCGGGGAGCTGTTTTTT
CDR3 protein: CASSAAGTSFGELFF

V gene: TRBV11-2
J gene: TRBJ1-1
D gene: .
clone size: many
CDR3 DNA: TGTGCCAGCAGCCAGGGCAGGGTCGAAGCTTTCTTT
CDR3 protein: CASSQGRVEAFF

V gene: TRBV19
J gene: TRBJ1-5
D gene: .
clone size: .
CDR3 DNA: TGTGCCAGTAGTAAAAGGGCCGCCGTTTCCCGTCTTGGCAATCAGCCCCAGCATTTT
CDR3 protein: CASSKRAAVSRLGNQPQHF

V gene: TRBV3-1
J gene: TRBJ1-1
D gene: .
clone size: many
CDR3 DNA: TGTGCCAGCAGCCAATTCATGCTGAACACTGAAGCTTTCTTT
CDR3 protein: CASSQFMLNTEAFF

V gene: TRBV6-1
J gene: TRBJ2-1
D gene: .
clone size: few
CDR3 DNA: TGTGCCAGCACCTTCTTCGGGGTTTCCTACAATGAGCAGTTCTTC
CDR3 protein: CASTFFGVSYNEQFF

V gene: TRBV12-3/TRBV12-4
J gene: TRBJ2-6
D gene: .
clone size: .
CDR3 DNA: TGTGCCAGCAGCCATCAACCCCTCTGGCGGCTACACTCTGGGGCCAACGTCCTGACTTTC
CDR3 protein: CASSHQPLWRLHSGANVLTF

V gene: TRBV11-2
J gene: TRBJ2-7
D gene: .
clone size: .
CDR3 DNA: TGTGCCAGCAGATGTAGCGGACGATACGAGCAGTACTTC
CDR3 protein: CASRCSGRYEQYF

V gene: TRBV7-3
J gene: TRBJ2-3
D gene: .
clone size: few
CDR3 DNA: TGTGCCAGCAGGGCGACACCCAACACAGATACGCAGTATTTT
CDR3 protein: CASRATPNTDTQYF

V gene: TRBV27
J gene: TRBJ2-1
D gene: .
clone size: many
CDR3 DNA: TGTGCCAGCAGTCCAATCGGGGCCGACTACAATGAGCAGTTCTTC
CDR3 protein: CASSPIGADYNEQFF

V gene: TRBV15
J gene: TRBJ2-1
D gene: TRBD2
clone size: .
CDR3 DNA: TGTGCCACCAGCCCCGGGACTAGTCTCAATGAGCAGTTCTTC
CDR3 protein: CATSPGTSLNEQFF

V gene: TRBV7-9
J gene: TRBJ1-5
D gene: TRBD1
clone size: .
CDR3 DNA: TGTGCCAGCAGCTTAGGGGCAGACAGGGGGCCCAATCAGCCCCAGCATTTT
CDR3 protein: CASSLGADRGPNQPQHF

V gene: TRBV9
J gene: TRBJ2-1
D gene: TRBD2
clone size: many
CDR3 DNA: TGTGCCAGCACTACTAGCGGGAGAGATGAGCAGTTCTTC
CDR3 protein: CASTTSGRDEQFF

V gene: TRBV24-1
J gene: TRBJ2-6
D gene: TRBD1
clone size: .
CDR3 DNA: TGTGCCACCAGTGAGAACAGGGGCCACTCTGGGGCCAACGTCCTGACTTTC
CDR3 protein: CATSENRGHSGANVLTF

V gene: TRBV27
J gene: TRBJ1-1
D gene: .
clone size: many
CDR3 DNA: TGTGCCAGCAGTCGACAGTTGAACACTGAAGCTTTCTTT
CDR3 protein: CASSRQLNTEAFF

V gene: TRBV7-9
J gene: TRBJ1-5
D gene: .
clone size: few
CDR3 DNA: TGTGCCAGCAGCTTAGCCGGCGGCTTAAATCAGCCCCAGCATTTT
CDR3 protein: CASSLAGGLNQPQHF

V gene: TRBV7-8
J gene: TRBJ1-2
D gene: TRBD1
clone size: many
CDR3 DNA: TGTGCCAGCAGCTTAGCCAGGGGGCGAGAACGCTACACCTTC
CDR3 protein: CASSLARGRERYTF

V gene: TRBV14
J gene: TRBJ2-3
D gene: TRBD2
clone size: .
CDR3 DNA: TGTGCCAGCAGCCAAGGAGCGGGAATGGGGTCAGATACGCAGTATTTT
CDR3 protein: CASSQGAGMGSDTQYF